Shown below are 28 T cell receptor beta chains from a single sample sequenced in a study of T cell changes during pregnancy in multiple sclerosis (dated by TCRdb to the late 2010s). The library was produced with the immunoSEQ multiplex PCR assay. The table was pulled from immuneACCESS by TCRdb, which kept in-frame rearrangements only. Such tables lose some clones; where checked, under half of the loss comes from unresolved V genes, and the rest has no known cause. The sample table lists about 41,000 clones, roughly nine tenths of them with a count of one. The top ten clones comprise more than 0.6% of the sample. The sequences come from CD4+ T cells from peripheral blood mononuclear cells, collected in the first trimester of pregnancy. These receptors were collected from a female donor with multiple sclerosis, enrolled in a pregnancy study.

In its sample, this clone was seen once. This chain joins TRBV2 and TRBJ2-1; TRBD2 agrees at 9 bases. Losses at the gene ends were 9 bases for V and 6 bases for J; bases not matched to a gene: 6. Germline assignment: CDR1 SNHLY and CDR2 FYNNEI. This CDR3 contains 13 residues. Written as DNA, the CDR3 is TGTGCCAGTCGGCAGCGGGAGGCCAATGAGCAGTTCTTC. Amino acid sequence: CASRQREANEQFF.

The chain carries TRBV15 and TRBJ2-7; 10 nucleotides align to TRBD2. Germline V CDR1 and CDR2: LNHNV, YYDKDF (reference sequence). V shed 5 bases, J shed 3 bases, and the junction held 7 bases outside the gene matches. There are 15 residues in the CDR3. CDR3 sequence reads: CATSASSGRDYEQYF. The CDR3 DNA is TGTGCCACCAGCGCATCTAGCGGGAGAGACTACGAGCAGTACTTC.

The V and J genes are TRBV7-6 and TRBJ1-3, with 7 bases fitting TRBD1. V trimming: 3 bases; J trimming: 0 bases; junction bases outside the gene matches: 5. The V gene's germline CDR1 is SGHVS and CDR2 FNYEAQ. This CDR3 comprises 16 residues. Written as DNA, the CDR3 is TGTGCCAGCAGCTTCGGGACAGCGATCTCTGGAAACACCATATATTTT. Translated, it gives CASSFGTAISGNTIYF.

The rearrangement uses TRBV7-9 and TRBJ1-1, with D maybe TRBD1 (5 bases). The CDR3 consists of 14 residues. The germline V gene has CDR1 SEHNR and CDR2 FQNEAQ (reference sequence). V was shortened by 1 base and J by 7 bases, with 13 bases between the two germline ends. Here the CDR3 DNA reads TGTGCCAGCAGCTTAGACATGCAGGGCGTTGAAGCTTTCTTT. Translation: CASSLDMQGVEAFF.

The chain joins TRBV2 to TRBJ2-5; 11 bases are a match to TRBD1. J was trimmed by 5 bases and V by 11 bases; bases with no gene match: 13. Germline-derived CDR1 and CDR2 are SNHLY and FYNNEI. The CDR3 totals 15 residues. The CDR3 reads CASPRDRGSRETQYF. CDR3 in DNA: TGTGCCTCACCCCGGGACAGGGGGTCGCGGGAGACCCAGTACTTC.

This clone was seen only once. The rearrangement uses TRBV30 and TRBJ2-3, with D perhaps matching TRBD2 (6 bases). The germline V and J ends were trimmed by 1 base and 4 bases, with 9 bases remaining between them. Germline V gives CDR1 GTSNPN, CDR2 SVGIG (reference sequence). The CDR3 sequence is 13 residues long. DNA of the CDR3: TGTGCCTGGAGTGGTGGAGGGGCAGATACGCAGTATTTT. Translated, it gives CAWSGGGADTQYF.

Remarks on this clone: Germline is not matched at one junction end, which may reflect a read error. V usage is TRBV2 and J usage is TRBJ1-5; weak D call: TRBD1 (5 bases). This CDR3 is built from 16 residues. Germline-derived CDR1 and CDR2 are SNHLY and FYNNEI. Here the CDR3 reads CASREVPGVRNQPQHF. In DNA form, the CDR3 reads TGTGCCAGCAGGGAAGTCCCGGGGGTACGTAATCAGCCCCAGCATTTT.

This clone was detected a few times. The rearrangement joins TRBV20-1 to TRBJ2-1; maybe TRBD1 (6 bases). This CDR3 region has 11 residues. Per germline, CDR1 DFQATT and CDR2 SNEGSKA (reference sequence). Trimming pared 4 bases from V and 10 bases from J, leaving 11 bases between. CDR3 residues: CSANRASEQFF. In DNA form, the CDR3 reads TGCAGTGCTAACAGGGCTAGCGAGCAGTTCTTC.

The CDR3 nucleotides read TGTGCCAGCTCCCGCCTCTCTAGCGGGAGTTCCGATACGCAGTATTTT. Translating it yields CASSRLSSGSSDTQYF. This sequence joins TRBV18 and TRBJ2-3, with 10 nucleotides matching TRBD2. This CDR3 has 16 amino acids. Losses at the gene ends were 6 bases for V and 6 bases for J; bases not matched to a gene: 12. Germline-derived CDR1 and CDR2 are KGHSH and LQKENI.

The chain uses TRBV29-1 and TRBJ2-5; the D is unclear. CDR3 length equals 14 residues. Germline loops: CDR1 SQVTM, CDR2 ANQGSEA. Trimming removed 7 bases from V and 5 bases from J, with 20 bases in between. The CDR3 protein is CSANRGGRWETQYF. CDR3 sequence (DNA): TGCAGCGCCAATCGAGGCGGTCGGTGGGAGACCCAGTACTTC. Using reference TRBV29-1 and TRBJ2-5 for the parts outside the CDR3, the full variable domain is SAVISQKPSRDICQRGTSLTIQCQVDSQVTMMFWYRQQPGQSLTLIATANQGSEATYESGFVIDKFPISRPNLTFSTLTVSNMSPEDSSIYLCSANRGGRWETQYFGPGTRLLVL.

This clone occurred once. The V gene is TRBV2, the J gene TRBJ2-1, with D unresolved. Trimming left V 6 bases short and J 8 bases short, with 17 bases between. The V gene's germline CDR1 is SNHLY and CDR2 FYNNEI. This CDR3 comprises 14 residues. The CDR3 coding sequence is TGTGCCAGCAGGGGCTGGGTCTTCCAAGATGAGCAGTTCTTC. This sequence encodes CASRGWVFQDEQFF.

The chain recombines TRBV9 with TRBJ1-6, with D possibly matching TRBD1 (5 bases). The CDR3 is made up of 15 amino acids. From germline, CDR1 is SGDLS and CDR2 YYNGEE. The V end lost 0 bases, the J end lost 8 bases, and 12 bases lay between the germline ends. CDR3 nucleotide sequence: TGTGCCAGCAGCGTAGCGGCAGGGTCGGATTCACCCCTCCACTTT. Protein: CASSVAAGSDSPLHF.

This clone is medium-sized in the sample. The gene calls are TRBV6-5 and TRBJ1-2; 11 positions match TRBD1. The CDR3 has 16 amino acids. Germline V gene lookup returns CDR1 MNHEY and CDR2 SVGAGI. Trimming removed 0 bases from V and 3 bases from J; junction bases left unmatched: 3. CDR3 amino acids: CASSYSRTGGHYGYTF. CDR3 bases: TGTGCCAGCAGTTACTCACGGACAGGGGGCCACTATGGCTACACCTTC.

The gene calls are TRBV6-5 and TRBJ1-3; D is unresolved. The CDR3 runs to 16 residues. The V end was cut by 0 bases, the J end by 0 bases, with 9 bases between. CDR1 and CDR2 (germline): MNHEY, SVGAGI. CDR3 protein: CASSYSAGVSGNTIYF. CDR3 coding DNA: TGTGCCAGCAGTTACTCCGCCGGAGTCTCTGGAAACACCATATATTTT.

This chain connects TRBV5-5 to TRBJ2-7; a weak D match, TRBD2 (6 bases). CDR1 and CDR2 from the germline V gene are SGHKS and YYEKEE (reference sequence). Trimming removed 2 bases from V and 5 bases from J, with 14 bases in between. The CDR3 extends over 14 amino acids. CDR3 coding DNA: TGTGCCAGCAGCTTTGGGTCGGGAGTAGACGAGCAGTACTTC. This encodes CASSFGSGVDEQYF.

This clone appeared a single time. The chain employs TRBV5-1 and TRBJ1-5, with 9 positions matching TRBD1. The CDR3 runs to 15 residues. The V and J ends lost 4 bases and 5 bases, in that order; junction bases with no gene match: 7. The germline V gene has CDR1 SGHRS and CDR2 YFSETQ. The CDR3: CASSPYGDRDQPQHF. CDR3 sequence (DNA): TGCGCCAGCAGCCCTTACGGGGACAGGGATCAGCCCCAGCATTTT. The full variable domain, in which reference TRBV5-1 and TRBJ1-5 provide the parts outside the CDR3, is KAGVTQTPRYLIKTRGQQVTLSCSPISGHRSVSWYQQTPGQGLQFLFEYFSETQRNKGNFPGRFSGRQFSNSRSEMNVSTLELGDSALYLCASSPYGDRDQPQHFGDGTRLSIL.

In DNA, the CDR3 is TGTGCCAGCAGCGCAGGCGGGAGGGTGGATGAGCAGTTCTTC. Translating gives CASSAGGRVDEQFF. This sequence joins TRBV9 and TRBJ2-1, with TRBD2 identical over 9 bases. The CDR3 has 14 residues. Germline V gives CDR1 SGDLS, CDR2 YYNGEE. The V gene end was trimmed by 3 bases and the J gene end by 8 bases; junction bases not matched to a gene: 6.

The chain has TRBV7-2 and TRBJ1-2; D may be TRBD1 (6 bases). With 8 bases removed from V and 4 bases from J, the gap between germline ends came to 17 bases. This CDR3 has 14 amino acids. The germline V gene has CDR1 SGHTA and CDR2 FQGNSA. The CDR3 here is CASLQAGGSYGYTF. The CDR3 DNA follows: TGTGCCAGCCTTCAAGCGGGGGGCTCCTATGGCTACACCTTC.

CDR3 coding DNA: TGTGCCAGCAGATCGGAGGGCCGGGGGGATACGCAGTATTTT. It yields the protein CASRSEGRGDTQYF. This chain uses TRBV6-1 with TRBJ2-3; D is possibly TRBD2 (6 bases). V was clipped by 6 bases and J by 6 bases, with 16 bases between them. Germline lookup yields CDR1 MNHNS and CDR2 SASEGT. This CDR3 is built from 14 residues.

This clone occurred once. The V and J genes are TRBV5-6 and TRBJ2-1, with a tentative D call TRBD2 (5 bases). V lost 5 bases and J lost 0, with 9 bases in between. The CDR3 is made up of 14 amino acids. Germline V gene data show CDR1 as SGHDT and CDR2 as YYEEEE. The CDR3 sequence: CASRPDFSYNEQFF. The CDR3, as DNA: TGTGCCAGCAGACCGGACTTCTCCTACAATGAGCAGTTCTTC. The variable domain in full, with the rest retrieved from reference TRBV5-6 and TRBJ2-1, is DAGVTQSPTHLIKTRGQQVTLRCSPKSGHDTVSWYQQALGQGPQFIFQYYEEEERQRGNFPDRFSGHQFPNYSSELNVNALLLGDSALYLCASRPDFSYNEQFFGPGTRLTVL.

The V call is TRBV5-6, the J call TRBJ1-2, with D perhaps TRBD1 (6 bases). Trimming took 4 bases from V and 4 from J, leaving 11 bases between them. CDR1 is SGHDT and CDR2 is YYEEEE in the germline V gene. The CDR3 extends over 13 amino acids. CDR3 amino acids: CASSRDRIYGYTF. The CDR3 region has the DNA TGTGCCAGCAGCCGTGACAGGATCTATGGCTACACCTTC.

The chain links TRBV5-4 to TRBJ1-2; D is undetermined. CDR3 size: 13 residues. Trimming removed 5 bases at V and 2 bases at J, with 10 bases between. Germline CDR1 and CDR2: SGHNT and YYREEE (reference sequence). This CDR3 is CASRLQTNYGYTF. In nucleotides, the CDR3 is TGTGCCAGCAGACTACAAACCAACTATGGCTACACCTTC.

The CDR3 sequence: CASKARATMGTQYF. The CDR3 coding sequence is TGTGCCAGTAAAGCGCGGGCGACGATGGGTACGCAGTATTTT. The J gene is TRBJ2-3, the V gene TRBV19; D perhaps matches TRBD2 (5 bases). The germline V gene encodes CDR1 LNHDA and CDR2 SQIVND (reference sequence). There are 14 residues in the CDR3. The V end was cut by 7 bases, the J end by 8 bases, with 19 bases between.

This sequence joins TRBV6-1 and TRBJ2-7; TRBD2 might be the D (5 bases). The CDR3 contains 14 residues. V shed 2 bases and J shed 6 bases, with 14 bases lying between them. CDR1 MNHNS and CDR2 SASEGT come from the germline V gene. The CDR3 loop is CASSENGSFGEQYF. The DNA for the CDR3 is TGTGCCAGCAGTGAAAATGGGAGCTTCGGCGAGCAGTACTTC.

The V call is TRBV18, the J call TRBJ2-1; 7 bases are shared with TRBD2. Trimming at V came to 1 base and at J to 4 bases, leaving 4 bases not matched to a gene. Germline V lookup: CDR1 KGHSH, CDR2 LQKENI. There are 15 residues in the CDR3. CDR3 sequence: CASSPQSGVYNEQFF. The CDR3 DNA reads TGTGCCAGCTCACCACAGAGCGGGGTTTACAATGAGCAGTTCTTC.

CDR3 protein: CASSLAIRAYNEQFF. CDR3 DNA sequence: TGTGCCAGTAGTTTAGCGATCAGGGCATACAATGAGCAGTTCTTC. The chain carries TRBV19 and TRBJ2-1; D tentatively fits TRBD1 or TRBD2 (5 bases each). Germline-derived CDR1 and CDR2 are LNHDA and SQIVND (reference sequence). The CDR3 is 15 amino acids. Trimming removed 5 bases at V and 4 bases at J, with 15 bases between.

V and J are TRBV6-5 and TRBJ2-7; no clear D gene. Trimming left V 2 bases short and J 4 bases short, with 12 bases between. This CDR3 has 14 amino acids. Germline V gives CDR1 MNHEY, CDR2 SVGAGI. As DNA, the CDR3 is TGTGCCAGCAGTTACATGACTGGTGTTTACGAGCAGTACTTC. Protein product: CASSYMTGVYEQYF.

This chain uses TRBV5-4 with TRBJ2-1; the match to TRBD2 covers 7 bases. The CDR3 covers 20 residues. Trimming at V came to 3 bases and at J to 1 base, leaving 19 bases not matched to a gene. Germline V gives CDR1 SGHNT, CDR2 YYREEE (reference sequence). The CDR3 is CASSSARAEGGPLSYNEQFF. The DNA for the CDR3 is TGTGCCAGCAGCTCAGCCCGGGCGGAGGGAGGGCCTTTGTCCTACAATGAGCAGTTCTTC.